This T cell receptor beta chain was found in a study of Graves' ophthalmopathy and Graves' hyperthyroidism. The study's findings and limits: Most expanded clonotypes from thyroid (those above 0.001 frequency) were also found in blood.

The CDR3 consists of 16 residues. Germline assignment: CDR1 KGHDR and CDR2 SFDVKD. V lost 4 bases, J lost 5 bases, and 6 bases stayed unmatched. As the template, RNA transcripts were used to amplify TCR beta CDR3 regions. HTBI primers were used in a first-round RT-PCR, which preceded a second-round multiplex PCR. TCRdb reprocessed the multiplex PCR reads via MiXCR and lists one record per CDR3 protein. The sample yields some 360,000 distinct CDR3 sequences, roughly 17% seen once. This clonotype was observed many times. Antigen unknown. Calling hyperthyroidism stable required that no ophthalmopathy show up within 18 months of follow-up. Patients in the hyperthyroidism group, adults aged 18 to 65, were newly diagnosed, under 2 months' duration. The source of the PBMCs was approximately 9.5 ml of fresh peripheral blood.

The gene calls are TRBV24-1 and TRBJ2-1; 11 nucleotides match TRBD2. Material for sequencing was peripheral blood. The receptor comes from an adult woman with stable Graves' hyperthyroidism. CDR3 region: CATSEPVAGGNNEQFF. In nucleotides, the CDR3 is TGTGCCACCAGTGAGCCCGTAGCGGGAGGGAACAATGAGCAGTTCTTC.